Below, 23 T cell receptor beta chains from the same sample are listed, as sequenced in a study of T cell responses to AZD1222 COVID-19 vaccine. The data were produced by immunoSEQ multiplex PCR, yet TCRdb's version contains in-frame clones alone and is incomplete. This sample has approximately 130,000 clones, with 80% to 90% found just once. The material was peripheral blood, obtained 28 days after the second AZD1222 dose. Receptors were obtained from an adult who received the AZD1222 COVID-19 vaccine.

The CDR3 nucleotides are TGTGCCAGCAGCCCTCTAGAACAGCGGAAACTGTTTTTT. Its translation is CASSPLEQRKLFF. The chain has TRBV14 and TRBJ1-4; the D is unclear. The CDR3 contains 13 residues. The germline V and J ends were trimmed by 4 bases and 11 bases, with 14 bases remaining between them. Germline V lookup: CDR1 SGHDN, CDR2 FVKESK.

The genes are TRBV14 and TRBJ1-5; possibly TRBD1 for D (5 bases). V lost 3 bases and J lost 3, with 9 bases in between. Germline values: CDR1 SGHDN, CDR2 FVKESK. The CDR3 is made up of 14 amino acids. CDR3 nucleotides: TGTGCCAGCAGCCAGAGGGGTTACAATCAGCCCCAGCATTTT. Encoded protein: CASSQRGYNQPQHF. Filled out from reference TRBV14 and TRBJ1-5, the complete variable domain reads EAGVTQFPSHSVIEKGQTVTLRCDPISGHDNLYWYRRVMGKEIKFLLHFVKESKQDESGMPNNRFLAERTGGTYSTLKVQPAELEDSGVYFCASSQRGYNQPQHFGDGTRLSIL.

This clone appeared a single time. The chain recombines TRBV6-5 with TRBJ1-2, with D perhaps matching TRBD1 (6 bases). In germline, CDR1 is MNHEY, CDR2 SVGAGI. The V end was cut by 7 bases, the J end by 3 bases, with 12 bases between. The CDR3 has 13 amino acids. The CDR3 DNA is TGTGCCAGCAAACAGGGATCGGACTATGGCTACACCTTC. As protein: CASKQGSDYGYTF.

The chain is built from TRBV18 and TRBJ2-5; 12 bases agree with TRBD1. CDR3 length equals 15 residues. CDR1 and CDR2 (germline): KGHSH, LQKENI. The ends lost 2 bases at V and 3 bases at J; junction bases unmatched: 1. The chain's CDR3 is CASSPGTGGEETQYF. The CDR3 DNA reads TGTGCCAGCTCACCAGGGACAGGGGGCGAAGAGACCCAGTACTTC.

CDR3 in amino acids: CASSPQTGGMNTEAFF. CDR3 bases: TGTGCCAGCTCACCACAGACAGGGGGGATGAACACTGAAGCTTTCTTT. The chain recombines TRBV18 with TRBJ1-1, with TRBD1 matching 9 bases. V lost 1 base to trimming and J lost 0 bases; unmatched junction nucleotides: 3. Germline V lookup: CDR1 KGHSH, CDR2 LQKENI. This CDR3 has 16 amino acids.

The CDR3 loop reads CASSAGTSYEQYF. CDR3 in DNA: TGCGCCAGCAGTGCTGGGACTTCCTACGAGCAGTACTTC. The V gene is TRBV10-1, the J gene TRBJ2-7; weak D call: TRBD2 (6 bases). Germline CDR1 WNHNN, CDR2 SYGVQD (reference sequence). The CDR3 contains 13 residues. V lost 4 bases and J lost 1, with 8 bases in between.

V usage is TRBV23-1 and J usage is TRBJ1-5, with TRBD1 identical over 9 bases. TRBV23-1 is an ORF for which the function is uncertain. V lost 4 bases, J lost 7 bases, and 11 bases stayed unmatched. This CDR3 region has 16 residues. The CDR3 here is CASSRRDRVRKQPQHF. The CDR3 DNA follows: TGCGCCAGCAGTCGCCGGGACAGGGTCAGGAAACAGCCCCAGCATTTT.

CDR3 amino acids: CASSQPQGTQHF. As DNA, the CDR3 is TGCGCCAGCAGCCAACCTCAGGGGACCCAGCATTTT. This sequence joins TRBV4-1 and TRBJ1-5; maybe TRBD1 (6 bases). The ends were cut back, 2 bases at V and 11 bases at J, with 10 bases in the middle. This CDR3 region has 12 residues. The germline V gene encodes CDR1 MGHRA and CDR2 YSYEKL.

This clone was seen only once. This chain uses TRBV20-1 with TRBJ2-7; D gene uncertain. V lost 7 bases and J lost 3, with 10 bases in between. This CDR3 region has 11 residues. Germline V lookup: CDR1 DFQATT, CDR2 SNEGSKA (reference sequence). The CDR3 sequence is CSVGQFYEQYF. The CDR3 DNA is TGCAGTGTGGGCCAATTCTACGAGCAGTACTTC.

This chain connects TRBV6-5 to TRBJ1-2; 7 bases are a match to TRBD1. With V trimmed by 3 bases and J by 7 bases, 2 bases remained unmatched. Germline V gives CDR1 MNHEY, CDR2 SVGAGI. The CDR3 consists of 12 residues. CDR3 sequence reads: CASSYDRAGYTF. For the CDR3, the DNA is TGTGCCAGCAGTTATGACAGGGCTGGCTACACCTTC.

The chain joins TRBV7-2 to TRBJ1-3; D is uncertain. V was shortened by 1 base and J by 5 bases, with 9 bases between the two germline ends. This CDR3 contains 14 residues. CDR1 is SGHTA and CDR2 is FQGNSA in the germline V gene. Here the CDR3 reads CASSLGYGRNTIYF. The CDR3 DNA is TGTGCCAGCAGCTTAGGTTATGGGAGAAACACCATATATTTT.

The V call is TRBV7-2, the J call TRBJ2-2; D remains unclear. Between the trimmed V and J ends, which lost 6 bases and 8 bases, there was a span of 10 bases. This CDR3 has 12 amino acids. Looked up from germline, CDR1 is SGHTA and CDR2 is FQGNSA. CDR3 loop: CASSLNSGELFF. CDR3 bases: TGTGCCAGCAGTTTAAATTCGGGGGAGCTGTTTTTT.

The chain couples TRBV7-2 to TRBJ2-3; D is perhaps TRBD1 (5 bases). The CDR3 is 15 amino acids. The V end lost 1 base, the J end lost 6 bases, and 14 bases lay between the germline ends. Germline-derived CDR1 and CDR2 are SGHTA and FQGNSA. CDR3 DNA: TGTGCCAGCAGCTTAGACGGATGGGGCTTTGATACGCAGTATTTT. Amino acid sequence: CASSLDGWGFDTQYF.

The chain combines TRBV19 with TRBJ1-5; D possibly corresponds to TRBD1 (5 bases). The CDR3 covers 16 residues. V gave up 1 base and J gave up 0 bases, with 10 bases separating them. The germline V gene encodes CDR1 LNHDA and CDR2 SQIVND (reference sequence). The chain's CDR3 is CASSIGFRASNQPQHF. The DNA for the CDR3 is TGTGCCAGTAGTATAGGATTCAGGGCTAGCAATCAGCCCCAGCATTTT.

The V call is TRBV30, the J call TRBJ2-7; 9 bases match TRBD1. The CDR3 contains 15 residues. Looked up from germline, CDR1 is GTSNPN and CDR2 is SVGIG (reference sequence). Written as DNA, the CDR3 is TGTGCTGCCGAGCCCCGGACAGGGGAAGGCTACGAGCAGTACTTC. It codes for CAAEPRTGEGYEQYF. The variable domain in full, with the rest retrieved from reference TRBV30 and TRBJ2-7, is SQTIHQWPATLVQPVGSPLSLECTVEGTSNPNLYWYRQAAGRGLQLLFYSVGIGQISSEVPQNLSASRPQDRQFILSSKKLLLSDSGFYLCAAEPRTGEGYEQYFGPGTRLTVT.

V usage is TRBV5-1 and J usage is TRBJ2-1; D perhaps matches TRBD2 (5 bases). V was cut by 4 bases and J by 1 base, with 15 bases left in between. The CDR3 is 16 residues long. Germline V gene sequence: CDR1 SGHRS, CDR2 YFSETQ. The CDR3 sequence is CASSPERVSSYNEQFF. In nucleotides, the CDR3 is TGCGCCAGCAGCCCGGAGAGGGTATCGTCCTACAATGAGCAGTTCTTC.

V is TRBV28 and J is TRBJ1-3; 7 bases are a match to TRBD1. CDR1 is MDHEN, CDR2 SYDVKM, per germline. The trim removed 6 bases at V and 0 bases at J, leaving 5 bases unmatched. This CDR3 is built from 15 residues. The CDR3 region has the DNA TGTGCCAGCAGCCCCGGGACAGCCTCTGGAAACACCATATATTTT. Residues: CASSPGTASGNTIYF.

This clone was seen just once. V gene TRBV2 combines with J gene TRBJ1-4; 8 nucleotides agree with TRBD1. This CDR3 has 15 residues. Germline loops: CDR1 SNHLY, CDR2 FYNNEI. Germline trimming cut 3 bases from V and 7 bases from J; bases unmatched to any gene: 7. CDR3 in DNA: TGTGCCAGCAGTGACTCACAGGGGGGAGGTGAAAAACTGTTTTTT. Protein product: CASSDSQGGGEKLFF.

V and J are TRBV4-1 and TRBJ1-1; maybe TRBD1 (5 bases). Germline V gene data show CDR1 as MGHRA and CDR2 as YSYEKL. V lost 1 base to trimming and J lost 1 base, with 16 bases between them. The CDR3 spans 17 residues. For the CDR3, the DNA is TGCGCCAGCAGCCAAGCGCTTCGCGGGGCTGGGAACACTGAAGCTTTCTTT. This gives the protein CASSQALRGAGNTEAFF.

A single count supports this clone. The V call is TRBV30, the J call TRBJ2-4; D might be TRBD2 (7 bases). The CDR3 loop spans 14 amino acids. Trimming left V 1 base short and J 6 bases short, with 13 bases between. Germline assignment: CDR1 GTSNPN and CDR2 SVGIG (reference sequence). In DNA, the CDR3 is TGTGCCTGGAGTGGAGGGGGAGGGGGAAACATTCAGTACTTC. Amino acid sequence: CAWSGGGGGNIQYF.

This rearrangement joins TRBV4-3 to TRBJ1-4; 7 bases agree with TRBD1. The CDR3 loop spans 16 amino acids. The V gene end was trimmed by 3 bases and the J gene end by 6 bases; junction bases not matched to a gene: 10. Germline values: CDR1 LGHNA, CDR2 YSLEER. CDR3: CASSQESRGFYEKLFF. The CDR3 bases are TGCGCCAGCAGCCAGGAGAGCAGGGGGTTTTATGAAAAACTGTTTTTT.

V is TRBV3-1 (or the pseudogene TRBV3-2) and J is TRBJ2-3; D unresolved. This CDR3 region has 13 residues. Trimming left V 4 bases short and J 4 bases short, with 9 bases between. Germline-derived CDR1 and CDR2 are LGHDT and YNNKEL (reference sequence). DNA for the CDR3: TGTGCCAGCAGCCGGGATTGGGCAGATACGCAGTATTTT. Amino acid sequence: CASSRDWADTQYF.

The rearrangement uses TRBV10-3 and TRBJ1-1, with D unclear. Trimming left V 2 bases short and J 3 bases short, with 10 bases between. Germline V CDR1 and CDR2: ENHRY, SYGVKD. CDR3 size: 14 residues. CDR3 sequence reads: CAISEPTLDTEAFF. Here the CDR3 DNA reads TGTGCCATCAGTGAGCCCACCTTGGACACTGAAGCTTTCTTT.